Listed below are T cell receptor beta chains from one sample, sequenced in a study of control samples from healthy donors and cancer patients. This table comes from immunoSEQ multiplex PCR, and its TCRdb copy is limited to in-frame clones, with some not included. The table shows 70,000 to 75,000 clones, with nearly 90% occurring only once. Sequencing was done on a sample of PBMCs. The receptors originated from a man aged 60 to 75 with lung cancer. Both conserved end residues are part of each CDR3. D genes are given only for firm matches. Only part of the rows carry a size: once, few, many, or a class if the clone is expanded.

len: 13; abundance: .; d_gene: TRBD1; v_gene: TRBV18; j_gene: TRBJ1-2; CDR3nt: TGTGCCAGCTCACCCGGGACAGAGGATGGCTACACCTTC; CDR3aa: CASSPGTEDGYTF
len: 12; abundance: .; d_gene: .; v_gene: TRBV30; j_gene: TRBJ1-1; CDR3nt: TGTGCCTGGAGTGGGGTGAACACTGAAGCTTTCTTT; CDR3aa: CAWSGVNTEAFF
len: 16; abundance: .; d_gene: .; v_gene: TRBV3-1/TRBV3-2; j_gene: TRBJ1-5; CDR3nt: TGTGCCAGCAGCCAAGCCTACGGGGCTAGCAATCAGCCCCAGCATTTT; CDR3aa: CASSQAYGASNQPQHF
len: 13; abundance: .; d_gene: TRBD1; v_gene: TRBV5-1; j_gene: TRBJ1-1; CDR3nt: TGCGCCAGCAGCTTGGGGACAGGGGGCGCAGCTTTCTTT; CDR3aa: CASSLGTGGAAFF
len: 13; abundance: .; d_gene: TRBD1; v_gene: TRBV6-1; j_gene: TRBJ1-5; CDR3nt: TGTGCCAGCAGCTGGGACAGGAATCAGCCCCAGCATTTT; CDR3aa: CASSWDRNQPQHF
len: 15; abundance: once; d_gene: .; v_gene: TRBV4-2; j_gene: TRBJ2-1; CDR3nt: TGTGCCAGCAGCCAAGACCGGAACTCCTACAATGAGCAGTTCTTC; CDR3aa: CASSQDRNSYNEQFF
len: 15; abundance: .; d_gene: .; v_gene: TRBV27; j_gene: TRBJ1-6; CDR3nt: TGTGCCAGCAGTTTTGGACGGAGGAATAATTCACCCCTCCACTTT; CDR3aa: CASSFGRRNNSPLHF
len: 14; abundance: once; d_gene: TRBD1; v_gene: TRBV5-1; j_gene: TRBJ2-3; CDR3nt: TGCGCCAGCAGCGAGGGACAGTTCACAGATACGCAGTATTTT; CDR3aa: CASSEGQFTDTQYF
len: 15; abundance: .; d_gene: .; v_gene: TRBV15; j_gene: TRBJ1-1; CDR3nt: TGTGCCACCAGCAGAGATAGGCCAGGGAAGACTGAAGCTTTCTTT; CDR3aa: CATSRDRPGKTEAFF
len: 15; abundance: .; d_gene: .; v_gene: TRBV12-5; j_gene: TRBJ1-5; CDR3nt: TGTGCTAGTGGTTTGGTGTCAGGGGGCAATCAGCCCCAGCATTTT; CDR3aa: CASGLVSGGNQPQHF
len: 17; abundance: .; d_gene: .; v_gene: TRBV30; j_gene: TRBJ1-6; CDR3nt: TGTGCCTGGAGGGGAAGACAGGTCCTGTCGAAGAATTCACCCCTCCACTTT; CDR3aa: CAWRGRQVLSKNSPLHF
len: 16; abundance: .; d_gene: TRBD1; v_gene: TRBV6-1; j_gene: TRBJ1-1; CDR3nt: TGTGCCAGCAGTGAAGGGCAGGGGGTCCGGAACACTGAAGCTTTCTTT; CDR3aa: CASSEGQGVRNTEAFF
len: 16; abundance: once; d_gene: .; v_gene: TRBV7-9; j_gene: TRBJ2-5; CDR3nt: TGTGCCAGCAGCTCGAACGGGGGGCCCTCCCGGGAGACCCAGTACTTC; CDR3aa: CASSSNGGPSRETQYF
len: 17; abundance: .; d_gene: TRBD1; v_gene: TRBV4-1; j_gene: TRBJ2-2; CDR3nt: TGCGCCAGCAGCCAAGGGGGGACAGGGGGGAACACCGGGGAGCTGTTTTTT; CDR3aa: CASSQGGTGGNTGELFF
len: 15; abundance: few; d_gene: .; v_gene: TRBV6-6; j_gene: TRBJ1-5; CDR3nt: TGTGCCAGCAGTCGTTTAGAGGGAAACGATCAGCCCCAGCATTTT; CDR3aa: CASSRLEGNDQPQHF
len: 17; abundance: medium-sized; d_gene: .; v_gene: TRBV3-1/TRBV3-2; j_gene: TRBJ2-5; CDR3nt: TGTGCCAGCAGCCAACGGGGCGCAGGGAAAAGTCGAGAGACCCAGTACTTC; CDR3aa: CASSQRGAGKSRETQYF
len: 12; abundance: .; d_gene: .; v_gene: TRBV5-5; j_gene: TRBJ2-1; CDR3nt: TGTGCCAGCAGCTTGATCGGCAATGAGCAGTTCTTC; CDR3aa: CASSLIGNEQFF
len: 15; abundance: once; d_gene: .; v_gene: TRBV18; j_gene: TRBJ1-6; CDR3nt: TGTGCCAGCTCACCACGGGGGGAGCATAATTCACCCCTCCACTTT; CDR3aa: CASSPRGEHNSPLHF
len: 17; abundance: .; d_gene: .; v_gene: TRBV5-6; j_gene: TRBJ1-5; CDR3nt: TGTGCCAGCAGCCTCGGGGCAGGGTTTTTCGACAATCAGCCCCAGCATTTT; CDR3aa: CASSLGAGFFDNQPQHF
len: 14; abundance: once; d_gene: TRBD2; v_gene: TRBV7-9; j_gene: TRBJ2-3; CDR3nt: TGTGCCAGCAGTACTAGCGGAAGCACAGATACGCAGTATTTT; CDR3aa: CASSTSGSTDTQYF
len: 12; abundance: .; d_gene: TRBD2; v_gene: TRBV7-9; j_gene: TRBJ2-5; CDR3nt: TGTGCCAGCAGCCCCATGGGGACTAGCATGGACTTC; CDR3aa: CASSPMGTSMDF
len: 18; abundance: .; d_gene: TRBD2; v_gene: TRBV3-1/TRBV3-2; j_gene: TRBJ2-2; CDR3nt: TGTGCCAGCAGCCCTGGACTAGCGGGCTCGACGAACACCGGGGAGCTGTTTTTT; CDR3aa: CASSPGLAGSTNTGELFF
len: 15; abundance: .; d_gene: TRBD1; v_gene: TRBV30; j_gene: TRBJ1-3; CDR3nt: TGTGCCTGGAGCCTGACAGGGGGTAGTGGAAACACCATATATTTT; CDR3aa: CAWSLTGGSGNTIYF
len: 15; abundance: few; d_gene: .; v_gene: TRBV2; j_gene: TRBJ2-1; CDR3nt: TGTGCCAGCAGCGACGGGACAAGACCTGCGGATGAGCAGTTCTTC; CDR3aa: CASSDGTRPADEQFF
len: 15; abundance: .; d_gene: .; v_gene: TRBV27; j_gene: TRBJ2-2; CDR3nt: TGTGCCAGCAGCCCGAGAGTGAGTGACACCGGGGAGCTGTTTTTT; CDR3aa: CASSPRVSDTGELFF
len: 15; abundance: .; d_gene: TRBD1; v_gene: TRBV6-5; j_gene: TRBJ2-5; CDR3nt: TGTGCCAGCAGGGAGGACAGGGCCTACCAAGAGACCCAGTACTTC; CDR3aa: CASREDRAYQETQYF
len: 15; abundance: once; d_gene: .; v_gene: TRBV18; j_gene: TRBJ1-1; CDR3nt: TGTGCCAGCTCACCATTGAGGGGTTTGAACACTGAAGCTTTCTTT; CDR3aa: CASSPLRGLNTEAFF
len: 15; abundance: .; d_gene: TRBD2; v_gene: TRBV11-2; j_gene: TRBJ2-2; CDR3nt: TGTGCCAGCAGCGAGCGGGGGAGAGACACCGGGGAGCTGTTTTTT; CDR3aa: CASSERGRDTGELFF
len: 15; abundance: .; d_gene: .; v_gene: TRBV7-3; j_gene: TRBJ1-2; CDR3nt: TGTGCCAGCAGCCCGTTCGGGACAACAAACTATGGCTACACCTTC; CDR3aa: CASSPFGTTNYGYTF
len: 16; abundance: .; d_gene: .; v_gene: TRBV7-8; j_gene: TRBJ1-1; CDR3nt: TGTGCCAGCAGCTTAGCTGGAACGGTGGTGGGCACTGAAGCTTTCTTT; CDR3aa: CASSLAGTVVGTEAFF
len: 17; abundance: .; d_gene: TRBD2; v_gene: TRBV19; j_gene: TRBJ2-1; CDR3nt: TGTGCCAGTAGTACCCACCGCCTAGCGGGGGGCCAATATGAGCAGTTCTTC; CDR3aa: CASSTHRLAGGQYEQFF
len: 15; abundance: .; d_gene: .; v_gene: TRBV5-6; j_gene: TRBJ1-5; CDR3nt: TGTGCCAGCAGCTTGGCAGGGAGGGGCAATCAGCCCCAGCATTTT; CDR3aa: CASSLAGRGNQPQHF
len: 16; abundance: .; d_gene: .; v_gene: TRBV6-5; j_gene: TRBJ2-3; CDR3nt: TGTGCCAGCAGTTACTCGCGGGCGGCTGGGACAGATACGCAGTATTTT; CDR3aa: CASSYSRAAGTDTQYF
len: 10; abundance: .; d_gene: .; v_gene: TRBV29-1; j_gene: TRBJ2-1; CDR3nt: TGCAGCGTCGGAGGAAATGAGCAGTTCTTC; CDR3aa: CSVGGNEQFF
len: 15; abundance: once; d_gene: .; v_gene: TRBV7-7; j_gene: TRBJ2-5; CDR3nt: TGTGCCAGCAGCTTTTTCGGGACGGCACAAGAGACCCAATACTTC; CDR3aa: CASSFFGTAQETQYF
len: 16; abundance: once; d_gene: TRBD1; v_gene: TRBV19; j_gene: TRBJ1-6; CDR3nt: TGTGCCAGTAGTATTCGGTGGGGACAGTGCAATTCACCCCTCCACTTT; CDR3aa: CASSIRWGQCNSPLHF
len: 16; abundance: .; d_gene: TRBD1; v_gene: TRBV24-1; j_gene: TRBJ2-1; CDR3nt: TGTGCCACCAGTGACCCCGGACAGGGTCTTTACAATGAGCAGTTCTTC; CDR3aa: CATSDPGQGLYNEQFF
len: 13; abundance: few; d_gene: .; v_gene: TRBV12-3/TRBV12-4; j_gene: TRBJ2-5; CDR3nt: TGTGCCAGCAGCAACTCCCTCGAGGGGACCCAGTACTTC; CDR3aa: CASSNSLEGTQYF
len: 13; abundance: .; d_gene: .; v_gene: TRBV30; j_gene: TRBJ1-6; CDR3nt: TGTGCCTGGAGTCAGGGATTAAAATCACCCCTCCACTTT; CDR3aa: CAWSQGLKSPLHF
len: 14; abundance: few; d_gene: .; v_gene: TRBV10-3; j_gene: TRBJ1-2; CDR3nt: TGTGCCATCAGCGCATCCGGGACAAGGGTTGGCTACACCTTC; CDR3aa: CAISASGTRVGYTF
len: 16; abundance: .; d_gene: TRBD2; v_gene: TRBV25-1; j_gene: TRBJ2-2; CDR3nt: TGTGCCAGTCAGAGCTCTAGCGGGGATAACACCGGGGAGCTGTTTTTT; CDR3aa: CASQSSSGDNTGELFF
len: 15; abundance: .; d_gene: .; v_gene: TRBV9; j_gene: TRBJ1-1; CDR3nt: TGTGCCAGCAGCGTTCTCACCCAGGGGCGCACTGAAGCTTTCTTT; CDR3aa: CASSVLTQGRTEAFF
len: 15; abundance: .; d_gene: .; v_gene: TRBV25-1; j_gene: TRBJ2-5; CDR3nt: TGTGCCAGCAGTGGGATCGAGGGGTACCAAGAGACCCAGTACTTC; CDR3aa: CASSGIEGYQETQYF
len: 13; abundance: .; d_gene: .; v_gene: TRBV5-4; j_gene: TRBJ2-6; CDR3nt: TGTGCCAGCAGCTTTGCTGGGGCCAACGTCCTGACTTTC; CDR3aa: CASSFAGANVLTF
len: 17; abundance: .; d_gene: TRBD2; v_gene: TRBV5-1; j_gene: TRBJ2-5; CDR3nt: TGCGCCAGCAGCTTGGAGGGCGGGGGGGCGATTAAGGAGACCCAGTACTTC; CDR3aa: CASSLEGGGAIKETQYF
len: 14; abundance: .; d_gene: .; v_gene: TRBV30; j_gene: TRBJ2-2; CDR3nt: TGTGCCTGGAATCTAGGGGCAGTCACCGGGGAGCTGTTTTTT; CDR3aa: CAWNLGAVTGELFF
len: 17; abundance: few; d_gene: .; v_gene: TRBV4-2; j_gene: TRBJ2-7; CDR3nt: TGTGCCAGCAGCCAAGAACAGTGGGGGGGCTCCTCCTACGAGCAGTACTTC; CDR3aa: CASSQEQWGGSSYEQYF
len: 13; abundance: .; d_gene: .; v_gene: TRBV2; j_gene: TRBJ1-5; CDR3nt: TGTGCCAGCAGCGCGCATAGCAATCAGCCCCAGCATTTT; CDR3aa: CASSAHSNQPQHF
len: 13; abundance: .; d_gene: TRBD1; v_gene: TRBV9; j_gene: TRBJ1-2; CDR3nt: TGTGCCAGCAGCCCAGGGACAGGTTTTGGCTACACCTTC; CDR3aa: CASSPGTGFGYTF
len: 14; abundance: few; d_gene: .; v_gene: TRBV18; j_gene: TRBJ1-2; CDR3nt: TGTGCCAGCTCACCGACGAGGGGTTGGTATGGCTACACCTTC; CDR3aa: CASSPTRGWYGYTF
len: 11; abundance: .; d_gene: .; v_gene: TRBV29-1; j_gene: TRBJ2-1; CDR3nt: TGCAGCGTTGAACTGTGGAATGAGCAGTTCTTC; CDR3aa: CSVELWNEQFF
len: 15; abundance: .; d_gene: .; v_gene: TRBV25-1; j_gene: TRBJ1-1; CDR3nt: TGTGCCAGCAGTGAATGGTCAGGAGTGAACACTGAAGCTTTCTTT; CDR3aa: CASSEWSGVNTEAFF
len: 15; abundance: .; d_gene: .; v_gene: TRBV6-5; j_gene: TRBJ1-4; CDR3nt: TGTGCCAGCAGTTTCACAGGGCCGCGGGGTGAAAAACTGTTTTTT; CDR3aa: CASSFTGPRGEKLFF
len: 14; abundance: .; d_gene: .; v_gene: TRBV10-1; j_gene: TRBJ1-1; CDR3nt: TGCGCCAGCAGTGAAGGGGGGGTCCGCCCTGAAGCTTTCTTT; CDR3aa: CASSEGGVRPEAFF
len: 15; abundance: .; d_gene: .; v_gene: TRBV7-9; j_gene: TRBJ1-3; CDR3nt: TGTGCCAGCAGCTTACCCGGCCCCAAGGGAAACACCATATATTTT; CDR3aa: CASSLPGPKGNTIYF